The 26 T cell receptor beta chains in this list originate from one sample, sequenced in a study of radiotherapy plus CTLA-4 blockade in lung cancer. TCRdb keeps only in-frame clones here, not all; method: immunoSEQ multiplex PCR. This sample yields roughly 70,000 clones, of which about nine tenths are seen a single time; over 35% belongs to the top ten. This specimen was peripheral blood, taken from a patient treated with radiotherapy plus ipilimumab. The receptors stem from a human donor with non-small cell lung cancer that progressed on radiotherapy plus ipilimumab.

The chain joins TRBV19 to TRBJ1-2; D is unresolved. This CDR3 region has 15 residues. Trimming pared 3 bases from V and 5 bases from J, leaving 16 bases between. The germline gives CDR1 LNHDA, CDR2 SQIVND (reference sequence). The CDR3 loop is CASSIGQVSGYGYTF. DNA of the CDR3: TGTGCCAGTAGTATCGGGCAGGTTTCGGGGTATGGCTACACCTTC.

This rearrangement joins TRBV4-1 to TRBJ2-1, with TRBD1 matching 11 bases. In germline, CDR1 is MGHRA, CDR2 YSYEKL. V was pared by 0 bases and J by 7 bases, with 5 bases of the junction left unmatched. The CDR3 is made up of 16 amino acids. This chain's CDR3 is CASSQDRTGGWNEQFF. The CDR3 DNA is TGCGCCAGCAGCCAAGATAGGACAGGGGGCTGGAATGAGCAGTTCTTC.

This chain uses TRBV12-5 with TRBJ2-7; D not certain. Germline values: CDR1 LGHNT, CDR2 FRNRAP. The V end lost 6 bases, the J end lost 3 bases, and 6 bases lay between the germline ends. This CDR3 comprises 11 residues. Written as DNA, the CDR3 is TGTGCTAGTGGCATCGACTACGAGCAGTACTTC. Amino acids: CASGIDYEQYF.

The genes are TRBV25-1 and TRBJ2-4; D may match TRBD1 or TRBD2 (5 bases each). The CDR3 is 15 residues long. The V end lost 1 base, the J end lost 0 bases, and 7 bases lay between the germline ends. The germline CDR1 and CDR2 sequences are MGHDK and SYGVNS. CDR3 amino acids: CASSESGGAKNIQYF. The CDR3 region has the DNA TGTGCCAGCAGTGAATCTGGGGGAGCCAAAAACATTCAGTACTTC.

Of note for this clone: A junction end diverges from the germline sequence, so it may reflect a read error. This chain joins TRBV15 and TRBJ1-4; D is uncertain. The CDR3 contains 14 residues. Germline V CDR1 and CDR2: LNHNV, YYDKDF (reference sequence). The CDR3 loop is CATRRVAANEKLFF. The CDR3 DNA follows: TGTGCCACCAGGAGAGTCGCAGCGAATGAAAAACTGTTTTTT.

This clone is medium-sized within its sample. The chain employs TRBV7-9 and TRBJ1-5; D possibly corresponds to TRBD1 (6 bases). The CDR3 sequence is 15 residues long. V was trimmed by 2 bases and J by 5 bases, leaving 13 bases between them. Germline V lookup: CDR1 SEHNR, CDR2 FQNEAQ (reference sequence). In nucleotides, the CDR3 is TGTGCCAGCAGCTTATGGCAGGGGACGGATCAGCCCCAGCATTTT. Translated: CASSLWQGTDQPQHF.

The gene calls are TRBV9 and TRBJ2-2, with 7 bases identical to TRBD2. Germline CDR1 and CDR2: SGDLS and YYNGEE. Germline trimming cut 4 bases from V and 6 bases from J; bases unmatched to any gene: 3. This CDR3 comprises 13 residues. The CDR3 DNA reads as TGTGCCAGCAGCCCTAGCGGCCCCGGGGAGCTGTTTTTT. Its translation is CASSPSGPGELFF.

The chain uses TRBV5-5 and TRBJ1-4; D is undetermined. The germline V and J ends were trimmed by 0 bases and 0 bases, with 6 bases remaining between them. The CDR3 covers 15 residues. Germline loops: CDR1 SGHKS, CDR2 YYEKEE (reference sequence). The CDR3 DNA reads TGTGCCAGCAGCTTGGGCATCGCAACTAATGAAAAACTGTTTTTT. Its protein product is CASSLGIATNEKLFF.

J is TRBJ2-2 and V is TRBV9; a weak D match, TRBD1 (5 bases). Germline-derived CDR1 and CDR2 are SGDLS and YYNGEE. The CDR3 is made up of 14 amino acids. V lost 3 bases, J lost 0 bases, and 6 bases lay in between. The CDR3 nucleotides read TGTGCCAGCAGCGACAGGACGAACACCGGGGAGCTGTTTTTT. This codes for CASSDRTNTGELFF.

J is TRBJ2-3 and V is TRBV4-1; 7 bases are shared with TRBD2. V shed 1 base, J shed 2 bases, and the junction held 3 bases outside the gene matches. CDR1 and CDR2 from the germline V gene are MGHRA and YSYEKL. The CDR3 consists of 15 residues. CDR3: CASSQGLAVTDTQYF. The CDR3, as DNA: TGCGCCAGCAGCCAAGGGCTAGCGGTCACAGATACGCAGTATTTT.

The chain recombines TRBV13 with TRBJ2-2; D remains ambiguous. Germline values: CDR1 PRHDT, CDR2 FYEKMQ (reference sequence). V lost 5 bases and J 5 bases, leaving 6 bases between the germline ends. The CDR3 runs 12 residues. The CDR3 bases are TGTGCCAGCAGCCAAGGGACCGGGGAGCTGTTTTTT. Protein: CASSQGTGELFF.

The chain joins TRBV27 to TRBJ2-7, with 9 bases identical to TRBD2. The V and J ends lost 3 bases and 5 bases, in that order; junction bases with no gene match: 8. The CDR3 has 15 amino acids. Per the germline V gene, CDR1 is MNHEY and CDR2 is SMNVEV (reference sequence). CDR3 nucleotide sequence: TGTGCCAGCAGTTTCGGCGGGAGGGCCTTGCACGAGCAGTACTTC. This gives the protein CASSFGGRALHEQYF.

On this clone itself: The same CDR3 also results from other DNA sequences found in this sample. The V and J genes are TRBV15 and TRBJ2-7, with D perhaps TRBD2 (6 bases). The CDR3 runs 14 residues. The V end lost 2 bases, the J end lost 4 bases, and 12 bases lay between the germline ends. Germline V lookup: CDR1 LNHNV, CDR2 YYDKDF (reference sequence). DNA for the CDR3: TGTGCCACCAGCAGACTAGCAGGAGGGTACGAGCAGTACGTC. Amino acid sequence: CATSRLAGGYEQYV.

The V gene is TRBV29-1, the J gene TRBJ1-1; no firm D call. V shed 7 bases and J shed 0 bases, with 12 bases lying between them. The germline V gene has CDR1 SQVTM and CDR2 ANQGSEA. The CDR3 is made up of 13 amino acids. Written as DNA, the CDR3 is TGCAGCGCAGCCGTTGGGGTGAACACTGAAGCTTTCTTT. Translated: CSAAVGVNTEAFF. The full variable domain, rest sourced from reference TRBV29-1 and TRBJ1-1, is SAVISQKPSRDICQRGTSLTIQCQVDSQVTMMFWYRQQPGQSLTLIATANQGSEATYESGFVIDKFPISRPNLTFSTLTVSNMSPEDSSIYLCSAAVGVNTEAFFGQGTRLTVV.

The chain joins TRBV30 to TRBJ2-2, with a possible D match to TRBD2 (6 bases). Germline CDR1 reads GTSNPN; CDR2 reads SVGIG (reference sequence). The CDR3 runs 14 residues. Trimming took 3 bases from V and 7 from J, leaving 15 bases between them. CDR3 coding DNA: TGTGCCTGGAGGAGTCGGGAGACCGGCGGGGAGCTGTTTTTT. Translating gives CAWRSRETGGELFF.

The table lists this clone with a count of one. Here the CDR3 reads CASSFRGLGQPQHF. Here the CDR3 DNA reads TGTGCCAGCAGCTTCAGGGGGTTGGGTCAGCCCCAGCATTTT. The rearrangement uses TRBV28 and TRBJ1-5; the match to TRBD1 covers 7 bases. V shed 6 bases, J shed 6 bases, and the junction held 8 bases outside the gene matches. This CDR3 is built from 14 residues. Per the germline V gene, CDR1 is MDHEN and CDR2 is SYDVKM.

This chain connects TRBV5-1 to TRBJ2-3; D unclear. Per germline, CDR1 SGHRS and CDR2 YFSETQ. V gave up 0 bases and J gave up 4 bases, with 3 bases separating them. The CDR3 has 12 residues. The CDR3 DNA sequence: TGCGCCAGCAGCTTGGGGGCAGATACGCAGTATTTT. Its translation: CASSLGADTQYF.

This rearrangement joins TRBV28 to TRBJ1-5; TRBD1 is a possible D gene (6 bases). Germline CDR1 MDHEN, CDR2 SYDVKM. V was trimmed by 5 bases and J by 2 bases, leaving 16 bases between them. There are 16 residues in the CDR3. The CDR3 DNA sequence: TGTGCCAGCAGTCGTACCCAGGGGATCGGCAATCAGCCCCAGCATTTT. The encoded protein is CASSRTQGIGNQPQHF. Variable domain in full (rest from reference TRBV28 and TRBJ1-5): DVKVTQSSRYLVKRTGEKVFLECVQDMDHENMFWYRQDPGLGLRLIYFSYDVKMKEKGDIPEGYSVSREKKERFSLILESASTNQTSMYLCASSRTQGIGNQPQHFGDGTRLSIL.

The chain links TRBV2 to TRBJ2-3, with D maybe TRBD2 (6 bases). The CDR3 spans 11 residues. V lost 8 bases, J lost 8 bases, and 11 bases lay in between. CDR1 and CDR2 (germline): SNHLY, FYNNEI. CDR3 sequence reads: CASRGAGTQYF. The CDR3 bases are TGTGCCAGCCGGGGAGCGGGTACGCAGTATTTT.

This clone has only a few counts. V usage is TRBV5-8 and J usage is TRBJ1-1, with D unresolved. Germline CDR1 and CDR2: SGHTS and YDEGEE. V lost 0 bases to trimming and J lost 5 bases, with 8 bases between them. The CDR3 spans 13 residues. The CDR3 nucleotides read TGTGCCAGCAGCTTGGCCGCTGGGACTGAAGCTTTCTTT. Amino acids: CASSLAAGTEAFF.

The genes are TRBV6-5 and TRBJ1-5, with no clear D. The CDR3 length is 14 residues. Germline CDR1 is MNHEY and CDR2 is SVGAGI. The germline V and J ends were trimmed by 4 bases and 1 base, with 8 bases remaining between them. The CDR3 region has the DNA TGTGCCAGCAGTTCTGGTAAGAGCAATCAGCCCCAGCATTTT. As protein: CASSSGKSNQPQHF.

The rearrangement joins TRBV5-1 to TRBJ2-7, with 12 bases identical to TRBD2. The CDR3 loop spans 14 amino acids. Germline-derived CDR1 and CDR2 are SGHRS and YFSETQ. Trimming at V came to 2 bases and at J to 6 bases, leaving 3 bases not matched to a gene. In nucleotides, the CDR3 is TGCGCCAGCAGCTTACTAGCGGGAGGATCCGAGCAGTACGTC. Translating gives CASSLLAGGSEQYV.

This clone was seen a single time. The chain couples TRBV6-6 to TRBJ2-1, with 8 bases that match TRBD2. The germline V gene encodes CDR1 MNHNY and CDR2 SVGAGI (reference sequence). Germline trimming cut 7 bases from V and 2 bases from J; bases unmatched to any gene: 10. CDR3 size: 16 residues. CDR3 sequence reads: CASTYGGAQPYNEQFF. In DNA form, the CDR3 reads TGTGCCAGCACGTACGGGGGGGCTCAACCCTACAATGAGCAGTTCTTC.

CDR3: CASSPGRQETQYF. CDR3 DNA sequence: TGTGCCAGCAGTCCTGGGAGACAAGAGACCCAGTACTTC. The chain recombines TRBV28 with TRBJ2-5, with D possibly matching TRBD2 (5 bases). CDR3 length: 13 amino acids. CDR1 MDHEN and CDR2 SYDVKM come from the germline V gene. Between the trimmed V and J ends, which lost 5 bases and 2 bases, there was a span of 9 bases.

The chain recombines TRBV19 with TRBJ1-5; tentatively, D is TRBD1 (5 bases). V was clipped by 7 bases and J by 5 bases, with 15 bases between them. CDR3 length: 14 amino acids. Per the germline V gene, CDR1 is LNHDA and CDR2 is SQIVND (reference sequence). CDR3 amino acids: CASTQQGWDQPQHF. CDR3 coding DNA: TGTGCCAGTACGCAGCAGGGTTGGGATCAGCCCCAGCATTTT.

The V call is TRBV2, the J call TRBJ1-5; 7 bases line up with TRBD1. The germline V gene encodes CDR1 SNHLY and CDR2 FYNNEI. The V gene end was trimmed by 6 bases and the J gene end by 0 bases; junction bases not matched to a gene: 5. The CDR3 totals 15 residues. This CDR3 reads CASSYRGYSNQPQHF. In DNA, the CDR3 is TGTGCCAGCAGCTACAGGGGATATAGCAATCAGCCCCAGCATTTT.